A single T cell receptor (beta chain) is shown here with its context. Trimming left V 6 bases short and J 2 bases short, with 25 bases between. This CDR3 spans 17 amino acids. Germline CDR1 is GTSNPN and CDR2 is SVGIG (reference sequence). Deep-level settings were used for running the assay. When replicate PCRs were run on unsorted PBMC, they used around 0.3 ug DNA, tens of thousands of T cell genomes. Ten immunoSEQ deep assay plates held the unsorted PBMC DNA. Generated by immunoSEQ multiplex PCR, the TCRdb table keeps only in-frame clones and is missing some. The table lists around 440,000 clones, around 77% of them singletons. This sample is drawn from a study of shared clonotypes between healthy human individuals.

The sample was PBMCs. The V and J genes are TRBV30 and TRBJ2-5; D possibly matches TRBD1 or TRBD2 (6 bases each). This receptor was taken from a woman aged 40-49 years in good health. Some clones in this sample may be carry-over from other donors' samples. CDR3 in amino acids: CACRYRGLASSQETQYF. CDR3 DNA: TGTGCCTGCCGATACCGGGGGCTAGCTTCTTCTCAAGAGACCCAGTACTTC.